The 4 T cell receptor beta chains reported below all come from one sample, sequenced in a study of cytomegalovirus exposure and HLA in healthy donors. PCR employed 60 Vbeta and 13 Jbeta primers. Here immunoSEQ multiplex PCR was the method, and the copy in TCRdb shows in-frame clones only, minus some. This sample's clone table lists under 90,000 clones. Sequencing used PBMCs. The origin of the receptors is a man aged 45-65 years in good health and CMV-seropositive.

The rearrangement joins TRBV30 to TRBJ1-1; weak D call: TRBD1 (5 bases). V dropped 4 bases and J dropped 1 base, with 10 bases sitting between them. Looked up from germline, CDR1 is GTSNPN and CDR2 is SVGIG (reference sequence). The length of the CDR3 is 13 residues. CDR3 sequence (DNA): TGTGCCTGGACCCCAGGGCCGAACACTGAAGCTTTCTTT. This gives the protein CAWTPGPNTEAFF.

This chain connects TRBV4-3 to TRBJ2-7; no firm D call. The V end lost 0 bases, the J end lost 2 bases, and 17 bases lay between the germline ends. CDR1 is LGHNA and CDR2 is YSLEER in the germline V gene. This CDR3 region has 17 residues. CDR3 sequence reads: CASSQDKDGTEPYEQYV. The CDR3 DNA sequence: TGCGCCAGCAGCCAAGATAAAGACGGAACAGAACCCTACGAGCAGTACGTC.

The V and J genes are TRBV30 and TRBJ1-5, with D unresolved. Germline V gene sequence: CDR1 GTSNPN, CDR2 SVGIG (reference sequence). The CDR3 sequence is 13 residues long. V shed 5 bases and J shed 6 bases, with 14 bases lying between them. CDR3: CAWGDLGGQPQHF. CDR3 nucleotides: TGTGCCTGGGGTGATCTCGGCGGTCAGCCCCAGCATTTT.

V is TRBV11-2 and J is TRBJ2-1; D remains ambiguous. Trimming stripped 0 bases from V and 0 bases from J, with 3 bases between. This CDR3 is 14 amino acids long. CDR1 is SGHAT and CDR2 is FQNNGV in the germline V gene. CDR3 coding DNA: TGTGCCAGCAGCTTAGACGGCTCCTACAATGAGCAGTTCTTC. Translating it yields CASSLDGSYNEQFF.